Following are 32 T cell receptor beta chains from one sample sequenced in a study of blood T cell repertoires in COVID-19. The data were produced by immunoSEQ multiplex PCR, yet TCRdb's version contains in-frame clones alone and is incomplete. Among tens of thousands of clones listed, about nine tenths were seen once. Sequenced sample: peripheral blood. The receptor source for this set is a human donor with active COVID-19. The donor label of this sample is uncertain.

The rearrangement joins TRBV18 to TRBJ2-3; no clear D gene. CDR3 length: 15 residues. Deletions cut 2 bases from V and 2 bases from J, with 11 bases between. In germline, CDR1 is KGHSH, CDR2 LQKENI. The CDR3 spells CASSPTVTATDTQYF. The DNA for the CDR3 is TGTGCCAGCTCACCAACTGTAACAGCCACAGATACGCAGTATTTT.

The V and J genes are TRBV10-3 and TRBJ1-1; maybe TRBD1 (5 bases). Germline V gives CDR1 ENHRY, CDR2 SYGVKD. With 4 bases removed from V and 4 bases from J, the gap between germline ends came to 16 bases. The CDR3 sequence is 15 residues long. The CDR3 sequence: CAISGGGYRSTEAFF. The CDR3 region has the DNA TGTGCCATCAGTGGGGGGGGGTACAGGAGCACTGAAGCTTTCTTT.

The chain joins TRBV3-1 (or the pseudogene TRBV3-2) to TRBJ1-6, with 7 bases lining up with TRBD1. This CDR3 has 16 residues. J gave up 8 bases and V 6 bases, and 13 bases lay outside the gene matches. CDR1 and CDR2 from the germline V gene are LGHDT and YNNKEL (reference sequence). CDR3 nucleotide sequence: TGTGCCAGCAGTCCATGGACAGGCACGTGGGATTCACCCCTCCACTTT. As protein: CASSPWTGTWDSPLHF.

This clone was seen only a few times. The rearrangement uses TRBV5-1 and TRBJ2-7; 10 nucleotides line up with TRBD2. Germline CDR1 SGHRS, CDR2 YFSETQ. The CDR3 contains 16 residues. Losses at the gene ends were 4 bases for V and 0 bases for J; bases not matched to a gene: 7. CDR3 protein: CASSQGLAAGSYEQYF. CDR3 sequence (DNA): TGCGCCAGCAGCCAAGGACTAGCGGCCGGCTCCTACGAGCAGTACTTC.

The rearrangement joins TRBV11-2 to TRBJ2-7; D is unresolved. V lost 6 bases, J lost 1 base, and 10 bases lay in between. The CDR3 loop spans 13 amino acids. From germline, CDR1 is SGHAT and CDR2 FQNNGV. DNA for the CDR3: TGTGCCAGCAGTCAAGACTTGTCCTACGAGCAGTACTTC. Amino acid sequence: CASSQDLSYEQYF.

V gene TRBV10-2 combines with J gene TRBJ1-2, with a weak D call TRBD1 (6 bases). The V end lost 9 bases, the J end lost 7 bases, and 18 bases lay between the germline ends. This CDR3 region has 13 residues. Germline assignment: CDR1 WSHSY and CDR2 SAAADI. In nucleotides, the CDR3 is TGCGCCAGTATGGAAACAGGGCTCGGTGGCTACACCTTC. Its translation: CASMETGLGGYTF.

This chain connects TRBV6-6 to TRBJ2-3; D is unresolved. Germline assignment: CDR1 MNHNY and CDR2 SVGAGI (reference sequence). The CDR3 has 16 residues. Trimming cost V 2 bases and J 2 bases, with 14 bases left between them. CDR3 sequence: CASSYVALSATDTQYF. CDR3 in DNA: TGTGCCAGCAGTTACGTGGCACTAAGCGCCACAGATACGCAGTATTTT.

Turning to this clone: The same CDR3 is also encoded by other DNA sequences in this sample. The chain recombines TRBV6-5 with TRBJ2-7; 7 nucleotides align to TRBD2. V trimming: 5 bases; J trimming: 4 bases; junction bases outside the gene matches: 8. The length of the CDR3 is 14 residues. Germline V gene lookup returns CDR1 MNHEY and CDR2 SVGAGI. The CDR3 protein is CASSPSGGGYEQYF. Written as DNA, the CDR3 is TGTGCCAGCAGTCCCTCTGGCGGGGGTTACGAGCAGTACTTC.

This chain joins TRBV18 and TRBJ2-3; the D gene is possibly TRBD2 (5 bases). V gave up 5 bases and J gave up 0 bases, with 12 bases separating them. Germline V gene sequence: CDR1 KGHSH, CDR2 LQKENI. The CDR3 has 15 residues. This CDR3 reads CASSFQSGSTDTQYF. CDR3 in DNA: TGTGCCAGCTCATTCCAGAGCGGAAGCACAGATACGCAGTATTTT. Combining the CDR3 with reference TRBV18 and TRBJ2-3 gives the whole variable domain NAGVMQNPRHLVRRRGQEARLRCSPMKGHSHVYWYRQLPEEGLKFMVYLQKENIIDESGMPKERFSAEFPKEGPSILRIQQVVRGDSAAYFCASSFQSGSTDTQYFGPGTRLTVL.

The table lists this clone with a few counts. The V and J genes are TRBV7-2 and TRBJ1-6; 7 bases are shared with TRBD1. Germline V lookup: CDR1 SGHTA, CDR2 FQGNSA. After removal of 5 bases from V and 7 bases from J, the junction contained 11 bases not matched to a gene. The CDR3 runs to 16 residues. CDR3: CASSPRPGQANSPLHF. The CDR3 nucleotides read TGTGCCAGCAGCCCCCGGCCCGGACAGGCAAATTCACCCCTCCACTTT.

The chain links TRBV5-1 to TRBJ2-5; 7 positions agree with TRBD1. The CDR3 has 13 amino acids. The germline gives CDR1 SGHRS, CDR2 YFSETQ. The ends lost 6 bases at V and 4 bases at J; junction bases unmatched: 6. The CDR3 loop is CASNDRVSETQYF. The CDR3 nucleotides read TGCGCCAGCAACGACAGGGTTTCAGAGACCCAGTACTTC.

The chain is built from TRBV27 and TRBJ1-1, with 8 bases fitting TRBD1. Losses at the gene ends were 4 bases for V and 4 bases for J; bases not matched to a gene: 5. The V gene's germline CDR1 is MNHEY and CDR2 SMNVEV (reference sequence). CDR3 length: 14 amino acids. CDR3 bases: TGTGCCAGCAGTTACCAGGGGGCGAGCACTGAAGCTTTCTTT. It yields the protein CASSYQGASTEAFF.

The chain carries TRBV7-8 and TRBJ2-1; possible D gene TRBD1, 6 bases. Germline V gives CDR1 SGHVS, CDR2 FQNEAQ. Trimming removed 5 bases from V and 5 bases from J, with 16 bases in between. The CDR3 is made up of 15 amino acids. Written as DNA, the CDR3 is TGTGCCAGCAGCCCGGTCACAGGGCTCCACAATGAGCAGTTCTTC. It is translated as CASSPVTGLHNEQFF.

The chain combines TRBV5-4 with TRBJ2-1; TRBD1 matches at 10 bases. V lost 3 bases and J lost 7; bases outside the gene matches: 4. This CDR3 region has 14 residues. CDR1 and CDR2 (germline): SGHNT, YYREEE (reference sequence). This chain's CDR3 is CASSSGQGRNEQFF. The CDR3 bases are TGTGCCAGCAGCTCGGGACAGGGGAGGAATGAGCAGTTCTTC.

This clone was observed once. The gene calls are TRBV2 and TRBJ1-1; a weak D match, TRBD1 (6 bases). CDR1 SNHLY and CDR2 FYNNEI come from the germline V gene. The CDR3 consists of 14 residues. The ends were cut back, 7 bases at V and 6 bases at J, with 18 bases in the middle. CDR3 sequence: CASKRQAKGAEAFF. The CDR3 bases are TGTGCCAGCAAGCGACAGGCGAAGGGGGCTGAAGCTTTCTTT.

This chain connects TRBV28 to TRBJ1-2; D is perhaps TRBD1 (5 bases). This CDR3 contains 14 residues. Germline assignment: CDR1 MDHEN and CDR2 SYDVKM. The ends were cut back, 1 base at V and 2 bases at J, with 8 bases in the middle. The CDR3 is CASSLLAGNYGYTF. CDR3 sequence (DNA): TGTGCCAGCAGTTTATTAGCAGGGAACTATGGCTACACCTTC.

V gene TRBV10-1 combines with J gene TRBJ2-2; 8 nucleotides line up with TRBD1. Per germline, CDR1 WNHNN and CDR2 SYGVQD (reference sequence). The CDR3 length is 14 residues. V dropped 2 bases and J dropped 7; count of bases not matched to a gene: 3. This CDR3 is CASSEGQGIGELFF. CDR3 coding DNA: TGCGCCAGCAGTGAGGGACAGGGTATCGGGGAGCTGTTTTTT.

The chain has TRBV29-1 and TRBJ1-1, with 8 bases aligning to TRBD1. Germline-derived CDR1 and CDR2 are SQVTM and ANQGSEA. Trimming removed 7 bases from V and 4 bases from J; junction bases left unmatched: 5. The CDR3 is 12 residues long. The CDR3 is CSGATGATEAFF. CDR3 nucleotides: TGCAGCGGAGCGACAGGGGCCACTGAAGCTTTCTTT.

The chain links TRBV3-1 (or the pseudogene TRBV3-2) to TRBJ1-2; 8 bases are a match to TRBD1. Losses at the gene ends were 5 bases for V and 7 bases for J; bases not matched to a gene: 12. The germline gives CDR1 LGHDT, CDR2 YNNKEL (reference sequence). This CDR3 has 15 amino acids. In DNA form, the CDR3 reads TGTGCCAGCAGCTACGGACAGGGAGCCCCTGTTGGCTACACCTTC. Translated: CASSYGQGAPVGYTF.

The rearrangement joins TRBV6-2 or TRBV6-3 to TRBJ2-7; TRBD2 matches 7 bases. V trimming: 4 bases; J trimming: 0 bases; junction bases outside the gene matches: 12. The CDR3 is made up of 17 amino acids. Germline CDR1 is MNHEY and CDR2 is SVGEGT. CDR3 coding DNA: TGTGCCAGCAGTTCCCCCCGTGTTGCGGGGGTCTCCTACGAGCAGTACTTC. It encodes CASSSPRVAGVSYEQYF.

The rearrangement links TRBV4-1 to TRBJ1-2; D gene ambiguous. V dropped 1 base and J dropped 8 bases, with 8 bases sitting between them. This CDR3 spans 12 amino acids. Germline V CDR1 and CDR2: MGHRA, YSYEKL. The CDR3 DNA is TGCGCCAGCAGCCAAGCGGGTCTAGGCTACACCTTC. This translates into CASSQAGLGYTF.

Only one count was recorded for this clone. In nucleotides, the CDR3 is TGTGCCAGCAGCCCCCGAACAGGGTCCCATAATGAAAAACTGTTTTTT. It yields the protein CASSPRTGSHNEKLFF. V and J are TRBV9 and TRBJ1-4, with D possibly TRBD1 on 6 matching bases. Trimming took 4 bases from V and 4 from J, leaving 17 bases between them. Looked up from germline, CDR1 is SGDLS and CDR2 is YYNGEE. The CDR3 is 16 residues long.

The V call is TRBV14, the J call TRBJ2-7; D might be TRBD2 (5 bases). Germline CDR1 and CDR2: SGHDN and FVKESK. This CDR3 has 13 amino acids. The V gene lost 1 base and the J gene lost 10 bases, with 14 bases spanning the gap. The CDR3 is CASSQGLLREQYF. The CDR3 region has the DNA TGTGCCAGCAGCCAAGGATTATTGAGGGAACAGTACTTC.

The chain has TRBV9 and TRBJ1-2, with TRBD1 as a possible D gene (6 bases). Germline assignment: CDR1 SGDLS and CDR2 YYNGEE. The CDR3 loop spans 11 amino acids. Trimming removed 7 bases at V and 4 bases at J, with 8 bases between. The DNA for the CDR3 is TGTGCCAGCTGGGGGCCCTATGGCTACACCTTC. It specifies CASWGPYGYTF.

V is TRBV11-2 and J is TRBJ2-1; TRBD2 aligns across 7 bases. With V trimmed by 1 base and J by 5 bases, 5 bases remained unmatched. CDR1 SGHAT and CDR2 FQNNGV come from the germline V gene. The length of the CDR3 is 15 residues. The CDR3 DNA sequence: TGTGCCAGCAGCTTAGTGGCGGGGGAGAACAATGAGCAGTTCTTC. Amino acids: CASSLVAGENNEQFF.

The chain uses TRBV6-5 and TRBJ1-2; D uncertain. Germline V lookup: CDR1 MNHEY, CDR2 SVGAGI. Trimming took off 5 bases at V and 4 bases at J, with 8 bases between the two ends. CDR3 length: 12 amino acids. The CDR3 sequence is CASSRTGYGYTF. The CDR3 bases are TGTGCCAGCAGTCGAACCGGCTATGGCTACACCTTC.

V usage is TRBV9 and J usage is TRBJ2-7; 9 bases map to TRBD2. The junction had 4 bases not matched to a gene; V was cut back by 0 bases and J by 3 bases. This CDR3 is built from 15 residues. CDR1 SGDLS and CDR2 YYNGEE come from the germline V gene. CDR3 in DNA: TGTGCCAGCAGCGTAGAAAGCGGGGGGCGCTACGAGCAGTACTTC. This gives the protein CASSVESGGRYEQYF.

The chain employs TRBV5-1 and TRBJ1-1; D might be TRBD1 (6 bases). CDR3 length: 17 amino acids. The germline V gene encodes CDR1 SGHRS and CDR2 YFSETQ. V was shortened by 1 base and J by 3 bases, with 19 bases between the two germline ends. The DNA for the CDR3 is TGCGCCAGCAGCTTGCGTTCCGGCAGGGGAGGGTACACTGAAGCTTTCTTT. It translates to CASSLRSGRGGYTEAFF.

The rearrangement joins TRBV5-6 to TRBJ1-2; D is uncertain. V gave up 0 bases and J gave up 4 bases, with 4 bases separating them. This CDR3 has 12 residues. The V gene's germline CDR1 is SGHDT and CDR2 YYEEEE. CDR3 residues: CASSLESYGYTF. CDR3 nucleotides: TGTGCCAGCAGCTTGGAGAGCTATGGCTACACCTTC.

In this sample, this clone turned up a few times. Relative to the germline gene, one junction end is altered; a read error may explain this. This rearrangement joins TRBV12-3 or TRBV12-4 to TRBJ2-7, with TRBD1 as a possible D gene (6 bases). The CDR3 consists of 12 residues. The CDR3 sequence is CASSLGQAGMNF. CDR3 in DNA: TGTGCCAGCAGTTTAGGACAGGCCGGCATGAACTTC.

J is TRBJ1-2 and V is TRBV3-1 (or the pseudogene TRBV3-2); the D gene is possibly TRBD1 (5 bases). The CDR3 is made up of 14 amino acids. With 3 bases removed from V and 4 bases from J, the gap between germline ends came to 12 bases. Looked up from germline, CDR1 is LGHDT and CDR2 is YNNKEL (reference sequence). The CDR3 is CASSHTGLIYGYTF. The CDR3 region has the DNA TGTGCCAGCAGCCACACGGGACTTATCTATGGCTACACCTTC.

The chain couples TRBV4-2 to TRBJ1-1; weak D call: TRBD1 (5 bases). The CDR3 spans 15 residues. V shed 4 bases and J shed 2 bases, with 14 bases lying between them. The V gene's germline CDR1 is LGHNA and CDR2 YNFKEQ. The DNA of the CDR3 is TGTGCCAGCAGCCCAAAGTGGCAGGGCAACACTGAAGCTTTCTTT. It is translated as CASSPKWQGNTEAFF.